This is a list of T cell receptor beta chains from one sample in a study of control samples from healthy donors and cancer patients. The method was immunoSEQ multiplex PCR; TCRdb's version includes in-frame clones alone and lacks a portion of them. Of 400,000 to 450,000 clones in the sample, about nine tenths were seen once. The sample taken for sequencing was PBMCs. Every receptor here comes from a man aged 40-49 years with head and neck cancer. Each CDR3 is given with its conserved first and last residue. D genes are given only for firm matches. The listing skips clone size in some rows; elsewhere it reads once, few, many or a size class.

clone size: few
D gene: NA
V gene: TRBV20-1
J gene: TRBJ2-5
CDR3 protein: CRAGLKETQYF
CDR3 DNA: TGCAGGGCGGGACTCAAAGAGACCCAGTACTTC

clone size: NA
D gene: NA
V gene: TRBV12-3/TRBV12-4
J gene: TRBJ2-5
CDR3 protein: CASSLKETQYF
CDR3 DNA: TGTGCCAGCAGTTTAAAGGAGACCCAGTACTTC

clone size: NA
D gene: NA
V gene: TRBV12-3/TRBV12-4
J gene: TRBJ1-1
CDR3 protein: CASITEMNTEAFF
CDR3 DNA: TGTGCCAGCATAACTGAGATGAACACTGAAGCTTTCTTT

clone size: NA
D gene: NA
V gene: TRBV6-5
J gene: TRBJ2-2
CDR3 protein: CASTSGAGTGELFF
CDR3 DNA: TGTGCCAGCACCTCCGGGGCTGGGACCGGGGAGCTGTTTTTT

clone size: NA
D gene: NA
V gene: TRBV20-1
J gene: TRBJ2-7
CDR3 protein: CSALPYEQYF
CDR3 DNA: TGCAGTGCTCTTCCCTACGAGCAGTACTTC

clone size: NA
D gene: NA
V gene: TRBV28
J gene: TRBJ2-7
CDR3 protein: CASSTGLPVYEQYF
CDR3 DNA: TGTGCCAGCAGCACAGGGCTCCCGGTCTACGAGCAGTACTTC

clone size: NA
D gene: TRBD2
V gene: TRBV28
J gene: TRBJ2-7
CDR3 protein: CASSQWPTGGPHEQYF
CDR3 DNA: TGTGCCAGCAGTCAATGGCCCACGGGAGGGCCCCACGAGCAGTACTTC

clone size: NA
D gene: NA
V gene: TRBV29-1
J gene: TRBJ1-2
CDR3 protein: CSVDSLSRPNADLSGYTF
CDR3 DNA: TGCAGCGTTGACAGTCTCAGCCGACCAAACGCGGATCTATCTGGCTACACCTTC

clone size: NA
D gene: NA
V gene: TRBV15
J gene: TRBJ1-5
CDR3 protein: CATSRVFTRQLSNQPQHF
CDR3 DNA: TGTGCCACCAGCAGAGTTTTTACCCGACAGCTCAGCAATCAGCCCCAGCATTTT

clone size: NA
D gene: NA
V gene: TRBV2
J gene: TRBJ2-2
CDR3 protein: CASIDVTGELFF
CDR3 DNA: TGTGCCAGCATTGACGTCACCGGGGAGCTGTTTTTT

clone size: NA
D gene: NA
V gene: TRBV11-2
J gene: TRBJ2-5
CDR3 protein: CASSQRVGGARQETQYF
CDR3 DNA: TGTGCCAGCAGCCAACGCGTTGGGGGGGCGAGGCAGGAGACCCAGTACTTC

clone size: NA
D gene: TRBD1
V gene: TRBV19
J gene: TRBJ1-3
CDR3 protein: CASSIDRTGGSGNTIYF
CDR3 DNA: TGTGCCAGTAGTATCGACCGGACAGGGGGATCTGGAAACACCATATATTTT

clone size: NA
D gene: NA
V gene: TRBV5-1
J gene: TRBJ2-7
CDR3 protein: CASSLTEPYEQYF
CDR3 DNA: TGCGCCAGCAGCTTGACAGAACCCTACGAGCAGTACTTC

clone size: NA
D gene: NA
V gene: TRBV4-3
J gene: TRBJ1-4
CDR3 protein: CASSRGSKATNEKLFF
CDR3 DNA: TGCGCCAGCAGCCGGGGCAGTAAAGCAACTAATGAAAAACTGTTTTTT

clone size: NA
D gene: NA
V gene: TRBV24-1
J gene: TRBJ2-3
CDR3 protein: CATSDPGTHYTDTQYF
CDR3 DNA: TGTGCCACCAGTGACCCTGGGACGCACTACACAGATACGCAGTATTTT

clone size: NA
D gene: TRBD1
V gene: TRBV7-2
J gene: TRBJ1-1
CDR3 protein: CASSLEARGFSLGEAFF
CDR3 DNA: TGTGCCAGCAGCTTAGAGGCCAGGGGGTTTAGTCTTGGTGAAGCTTTCTTT

clone size: NA
D gene: NA
V gene: TRBV5-6
J gene: TRBJ1-6
CDR3 protein: CASSLERLSPLHF
CDR3 DNA: TGTGCCAGCAGCTTGGAAAGGCTATCACCCCTCCACTTT

clone size: once
D gene: TRBD2
V gene: TRBV11-3
J gene: TRBJ2-7
CDR3 protein: CASSHGTSSEQYF
CDR3 DNA: TGTGCCAGCAGCCACGGGACTAGCAGCGAGCAGTACTTC

clone size: NA
D gene: NA
V gene: TRBV10-1
J gene: TRBJ2-7
CDR3 protein: CASSDPRLGYEQYF
CDR3 DNA: TGCGCCAGCAGTGACCCTAGGCTAGGTTACGAGCAGTACTTC

clone size: NA
D gene: NA
V gene: TRBV30
J gene: TRBJ1-2
CDR3 protein: CAWSPGKYGYTF
CDR3 DNA: TGTGCCTGGAGCCCGGGGAAATATGGCTACACCTTC

clone size: once
D gene: NA
V gene: TRBV10-3
J gene: TRBJ2-7
CDR3 protein: CAISESAGREQYF
CDR3 DNA: TGTGCCATCAGTGAGTCGGCAGGACGCGAGCAGTACTTC

clone size: once
D gene: TRBD2
V gene: TRBV18
J gene: TRBJ2-1
CDR3 protein: CASSRLAGEGEQFF
CDR3 DNA: TGTGCCAGCTCGAGACTAGCGGGAGAGGGAGAGCAGTTCTTC

clone size: NA
D gene: NA
V gene: TRBV30
J gene: TRBJ1-4
CDR3 protein: CAWRFRSLEKLFF
CDR3 DNA: TGTGCCTGGAGGTTCAGGTCGTTGGAAAAACTGTTTTTT

clone size: NA
D gene: NA
V gene: TRBV27
J gene: TRBJ1-3
CDR3 protein: CASRPAGGPGNTIYF
CDR3 DNA: TGTGCCAGCAGGCCCGCGGGGGGGCCCGGAAACACCATATATTTT

clone size: NA
D gene: NA
V gene: TRBV5-1
J gene: TRBJ2-5
CDR3 protein: CARTETQYF
CDR3 DNA: TGCGCCAGAACAGAGACCCAGTACTTC

clone size: once
D gene: TRBD1
V gene: TRBV18
J gene: TRBJ2-3
CDR3 protein: CASSLRGDRAADTQYF
CDR3 DNA: TGTGCCAGCTCCCTTCGGGGCGACAGGGCCGCAGATACGCAGTATTTT

clone size: NA
D gene: NA
V gene: TRBV11-2
J gene: TRBJ2-7
CDR3 protein: CASKLQGLYEQYF
CDR3 DNA: TGTGCCAGCAAGTTACAGGGACTCTACGAGCAGTACTTC

clone size: NA
D gene: NA
V gene: TRBV5-6
J gene: TRBJ1-2
CDR3 protein: CASSLDRPRGGYTF
CDR3 DNA: TGTGCCAGCAGCTTGGACAGGCCCAGGGGAGGCTACACCTTC

clone size: NA
D gene: TRBD1
V gene: TRBV2
J gene: TRBJ1-2
CDR3 protein: CASSEMGQLYGYTF
CDR3 DNA: TGTGCCAGCAGTGAAATGGGACAGCTTTATGGCTACACCTTC

clone size: NA
D gene: NA
V gene: TRBV12-3/TRBV12-4
J gene: TRBJ2-5
CDR3 protein: CASSQNRDGTQYF
CDR3 DNA: TGTGCCAGCAGCCAGAACAGGGATGGGACCCAGTACTTC

clone size: NA
D gene: NA
V gene: TRBV7-2
J gene: TRBJ2-1
CDR3 protein: CASSYGLNEQFF
CDR3 DNA: TGTGCCAGCAGCTACGGGCTGAATGAGCAGTTCTTC

clone size: NA
D gene: NA
V gene: TRBV14
J gene: TRBJ2-3
CDR3 protein: CASTQGAMGYDTQYF
CDR3 DNA: TGTGCCAGCACCCAGGGTGCCATGGGGTACGATACGCAGTATTTT

clone size: NA
D gene: TRBD1
V gene: TRBV3-1/TRBV3-2
J gene: TRBJ2-2
CDR3 protein: CASSQTSRGLDGELFF
CDR3 DNA: TGTGCCAGCAGCCAAACAAGCAGGGGGCTTGACGGGGAGCTGTTTTTT

clone size: NA
D gene: NA
V gene: TRBV28
J gene: TRBJ1-2
CDR3 protein: CASNSHGSGLNNYGYTF
CDR3 DNA: TGTGCCAGCAACTCCCACGGGTCAGGGCTGAATAACTATGGCTACACCTTC

clone size: NA
D gene: NA
V gene: TRBV11-2
J gene: TRBJ2-5
CDR3 protein: CASSLVYGGQFQETQYF
CDR3 DNA: TGTGCCAGCAGCTTAGTTTACGGAGGACAGTTCCAAGAGACCCAGTACTTC

clone size: NA
D gene: NA
V gene: TRBV9
J gene: TRBJ1-1
CDR3 protein: CASSVSAGNTEAFF
CDR3 DNA: TGTGCCAGCAGCGTATCAGCTGGGAACACTGAAGCTTTCTTT

clone size: NA
D gene: TRBD1
V gene: TRBV7-9
J gene: TRBJ1-5
CDR3 protein: CASRHWGTAFRGNQPQHF
CDR3 DNA: TGTGCCAGCCGGCATTGGGGGACAGCATTTAGAGGGAATCAGCCCCAGCATTTT

clone size: NA
D gene: NA
V gene: TRBV7-2
J gene: TRBJ1-1
CDR3 protein: CASSIYTEAFF
CDR3 DNA: TGTGCCAGCAGCATTTACACTGAAGCTTTCTTT

clone size: NA
D gene: NA
V gene: TRBV7-9
J gene: TRBJ1-4
CDR3 protein: CASSRDTEKLFF
CDR3 DNA: TGTGCCAGCAGTCGGGACACCGAAAAACTGTTTTTT

clone size: NA
D gene: NA
V gene: TRBV20-1
J gene: TRBJ2-7
CDR3 protein: CSALAAYEQYF
CDR3 DNA: TGCAGTGCTCTAGCAGCTTACGAGCAGTACTTC

clone size: NA
D gene: TRBD1
V gene: TRBV18
J gene: TRBJ1-5
CDR3 protein: CASSTTGGGNQPQHF
CDR3 DNA: TGTGCCAGCTCAACGACAGGGGGAGGCAATCAGCCCCAGCATTTT

clone size: NA
D gene: TRBD1
V gene: TRBV5-1
J gene: TRBJ2-2
CDR3 protein: CASSLAGTVDLGGTGELFF
CDR3 DNA: TGCGCCAGCAGCTTGGCCGGGACAGTGGACCTCGGTGGCACCGGGGAGCTGTTTTTT

clone size: NA
D gene: NA
V gene: TRBV7-9
J gene: TRBJ2-5
CDR3 protein: CASSLARQTETQYF
CDR3 DNA: TGTGCCAGCAGCTTAGCGCGGCAGACAGAGACCCAGTACTTC

clone size: NA
D gene: NA
V gene: TRBV18
J gene: TRBJ1-2
CDR3 protein: CASSRETDHWGYTF
CDR3 DNA: TGTGCCAGCTCACGGGAAACGGACCACTGGGGCTACACCTTC

clone size: NA
D gene: TRBD1
V gene: TRBV9
J gene: TRBJ1-2
CDR3 protein: CASSVGTQGGYGYTF
CDR3 DNA: TGTGCCAGCAGCGTAGGCACCCAGGGGGGGTATGGCTACACCTTC

clone size: NA
D gene: TRBD2
V gene: TRBV28
J gene: TRBJ2-1
CDR3 protein: CASKGGRGSYNEQFF
CDR3 DNA: TGTGCCAGCAAAGGCGGGAGAGGCTCCTACAATGAGCAGTTCTTC

clone size: NA
D gene: TRBD1
V gene: TRBV29-1
J gene: TRBJ2-1
CDR3 protein: CSVGTGGANEQFF
CDR3 DNA: TGCAGCGTGGGGACAGGGGGGGCCAATGAGCAGTTCTTC

clone size: NA
D gene: TRBD2
V gene: TRBV7-9
J gene: TRBJ2-7
CDR3 protein: CASSPAGAGYEQYF
CDR3 DNA: TGTGCCAGCAGCCCCGCTGGAGCGGGGTACGAGCAGTACTTC

clone size: NA
D gene: NA
V gene: TRBV9
J gene: TRBJ2-7
CDR3 protein: CASSVGLSYEQYF
CDR3 DNA: TGTGCCAGCAGCGTAGGCTTGTCCTACGAGCAGTACTTC

clone size: NA
D gene: TRBD1
V gene: TRBV5-6
J gene: TRBJ2-7
CDR3 protein: CASTRQGGYEQYF
CDR3 DNA: TGTGCCAGCACGCGACAGGGGGGCTACGAGCAGTACTTC

clone size: NA
D gene: NA
V gene: TRBV19
J gene: TRBJ2-1
CDR3 protein: CASSWVPSSYNEQFF
CDR3 DNA: TGTGCCAGTAGTTGGGTCCCCAGCTCCTACAATGAGCAGTTCTTC

clone size: NA
D gene: TRBD2
V gene: TRBV28
J gene: TRBJ2-5
CDR3 protein: CASSWEGLETQYF
CDR3 DNA: TGTGCCAGCAGTTGGGAGGGCTTAGAGACCCAGTACTTC

clone size: NA
D gene: NA
V gene: TRBV18
J gene: TRBJ2-7
CDR3 protein: CASSPSAKWEQYF
CDR3 DNA: TGTGCCAGCTCACCATCGGCAAAGTGGGAGCAGTACTTC

clone size: NA
D gene: TRBD2
V gene: TRBV19
J gene: TRBJ2-5
CDR3 protein: CASSVTGGQETQYF
CDR3 DNA: TGTGCCAGTAGTGTCACGGGGGGGCAAGAGACCCAGTACTTC

clone size: once
D gene: TRBD1
V gene: TRBV7-3
J gene: TRBJ2-1
CDR3 protein: CASSSGTGVYNEQFF
CDR3 DNA: TGTGCCAGCAGCTCCGGGACAGGGGTCTACAATGAGCAGTTCTTC

clone size: NA
D gene: NA
V gene: TRBV18
J gene: TRBJ1-4
CDR3 protein: CASFKTADEKLFF
CDR3 DNA: TGTGCCAGCTTCAAAACGGCTGATGAAAAACTGTTTTTT

clone size: NA
D gene: TRBD1
V gene: TRBV27
J gene: TRBJ1-4
CDR3 protein: CASRIRQGGNEKLFF
CDR3 DNA: TGTGCCAGCAGAATTAGACAGGGAGGTAATGAAAAACTGTTTTTT

clone size: NA
D gene: NA
V gene: TRBV27
J gene: TRBJ1-1
CDR3 protein: CASTSGGMNTEAFF
CDR3 DNA: TGTGCCAGCACCTCCGGGGGAATGAACACTGAAGCTTTCTTT

clone size: NA
D gene: NA
V gene: TRBV28
J gene: TRBJ2-3
CDR3 protein: CASSPRTGLTDTQYF
CDR3 DNA: TGTGCCAGCAGTCCAAGGACGGGACTCACAGATACGCAGTATTTT

clone size: NA
D gene: NA
V gene: TRBV6-2/TRBV6-3
J gene: TRBJ2-7
CDR3 protein: CASSYKHEQYF
CDR3 DNA: TGCGCCAGCAGTTACAAACACGAGCAGTACTTC